The rows below give T cell receptor beta chains drawn from one sample of a study of CD4 T cells in relation to SARS-CoV-2 and coronaviruses. Data came from immunoSEQ multiplex PCR; TCRdb stores just in-frame clones and leaves some out. The data show approximately 37,000 clones, 70% to 90% seen once. The material sequenced was memory CD4+ T cells from PBMCs. The receptor source for this set is an adult with COVID-19. The CDR3 runs from the conserved cysteine through the conserved F or W. Each record gives: clone size, J gene, D gene, V gene, CDR3 protein, CDR3 DNA. A D gene is named only where the DNA matches it firmly. Not every row has a clone size; where given, it reads once, few, many or a size class.

clone_size: .
j_call: TRBJ1-6
d_call: .
v_call: TRBV30
cdr3_aa: CAWSRQPYSPLHF
cdr3_nt: TGTGCCTGGAGTCGACAGCCTTATTCACCCCTCCACTTT

clone_size: .
j_call: TRBJ2-7
d_call: .
v_call: TRBV30
cdr3_aa: CAWRPGGPFYEQYF
cdr3_nt: TGTGCCTGGAGGCCAGGGGGGCCGTTTTACGAGCAGTACTTC

clone_size: .
j_call: TRBJ1-2
d_call: .
v_call: TRBV19
cdr3_aa: CASRRQGVHGYTF
cdr3_nt: TGTGCCTCGCGACGGCAAGGGGTTCATGGCTACACCTTC

clone_size: .
j_call: TRBJ2-1
d_call: .
v_call: TRBV6-5
cdr3_aa: CATSPYNEQFF
cdr3_nt: TGTGCCACCTCCCCGTACAATGAGCAGTTCTTC

clone_size: once
j_call: TRBJ2-3
d_call: .
v_call: TRBV7-3
cdr3_aa: CASSPEGTSTDTQYF
cdr3_nt: TGTGCCAGCAGCCCCGAGGGAACTAGCACAGATACGCAGTATTTT

clone_size: .
j_call: TRBJ1-3
d_call: .
v_call: TRBV3-1/TRBV3-2
cdr3_aa: CASSPWVGGNTIYF
cdr3_nt: TGTGCCAGCAGCCCCTGGGTAGGTGGAAACACCATATATTTT

clone_size: few
j_call: TRBJ2-1
d_call: .
v_call: TRBV5-8
cdr3_aa: CASSRGYNEQFF
cdr3_nt: TGTGCCAGCAGCCGTGGCTACAATGAGCAGTTCTTC

clone_size: .
j_call: TRBJ2-1
d_call: .
v_call: TRBV21-1
cdr3_aa: CASSHNRRDREGRENEQFF
cdr3_nt: TGTGCCAGCAGCCACAATCGACGGGACAGGGAGGGTCGCGAGAATGAGCAGTTCTTC

clone_size: .
j_call: TRBJ2-5
d_call: .
v_call: TRBV6-1
cdr3_aa: CASSQRVVETQYF
cdr3_nt: TGTGCCAGCAGCCAGCGGGTCGTAGAGACCCAGTACTTC

clone_size: .
j_call: TRBJ2-1
d_call: .
v_call: TRBV11-1
cdr3_aa: CASSTRRGSYNEQFF
cdr3_nt: TGTGCCAGCAGCACCCGCCGAGGCTCCTACAATGAGCAGTTCTTC

clone_size: .
j_call: TRBJ2-1
d_call: TRBD1
v_call: TRBV29-1
cdr3_aa: CSVGRDRYNEQFF
cdr3_nt: TGCAGCGTGGGACGGGACAGGTACAATGAGCAGTTCTTC

clone_size: few
j_call: TRBJ1-1
d_call: TRBD1
v_call: TRBV10-3
cdr3_aa: CATHGQGNVGTEAFF
cdr3_nt: TGTGCCACCCACGGACAGGGCAATGTGGGCACTGAAGCTTTCTTT

clone_size: .
j_call: TRBJ2-1
d_call: TRBD2
v_call: TRBV30
cdr3_aa: CAWSVASGRVYNEQFF
cdr3_nt: TGTGCCTGGAGTGTGGCTAGCGGGAGGGTTTACAATGAGCAGTTCTTC

clone_size: once
j_call: TRBJ2-3
d_call: TRBD2
v_call: TRBV7-2
cdr3_aa: CASSPRPWEREAGDTQYF
cdr3_nt: TGTGCCAGCAGCCCTCGCCCTTGGGAGCGGGAGGCGGGGGATACGCAGTATTTT

clone_size: once
j_call: TRBJ1-5
d_call: .
v_call: TRBV2
cdr3_aa: CASSAYRGVGQPQHF
cdr3_nt: TGTGCCAGCAGTGCCTACCGGGGTGTCGGGCAGCCCCAGCATTTT

clone_size: .
j_call: TRBJ2-5
d_call: .
v_call: TRBV5-4
cdr3_aa: CASSFYRWGDQETQYF
cdr3_nt: TGTGCCAGCAGCTTTTATCGCTGGGGGGATCAAGAGACCCAGTACTTC

clone_size: .
j_call: TRBJ1-1
d_call: .
v_call: TRBV12-3/TRBV12-4
cdr3_aa: CASSRNGNTEAFF
cdr3_nt: TGTGCCAGCAGCCGAAACGGGAACACTGAAGCTTTCTTT

clone_size: .
j_call: TRBJ1-4
d_call: .
v_call: TRBV9
cdr3_aa: CASSQGLSTNEKLFF
cdr3_nt: TGTGCCAGCTCCCAGGGGCTATCAACTAATGAAAAACTGTTTTTT

clone_size: .
j_call: TRBJ1-1
d_call: TRBD1
v_call: TRBV4-1
cdr3_aa: CASSLSGGRRTNTEAFF
cdr3_nt: TGCGCCAGCAGCCTCTCAGGGGGTCGGCGCACGAACACTGAAGCTTTCTTT

clone_size: .
j_call: TRBJ1-5
d_call: .
v_call: TRBV7-2
cdr3_aa: CASSLTLQGQPQHF
cdr3_nt: TGTGCCAGCAGCTTAACCCTCCAGGGGCAGCCCCAGCATTTT

clone_size: .
j_call: TRBJ2-5
d_call: .
v_call: TRBV24-1
cdr3_aa: CATSATSETQYF
cdr3_nt: TGTGCCACCAGTGCGACTTCAGAGACCCAGTACTTC

clone_size: .
j_call: TRBJ1-5
d_call: .
v_call: TRBV30
cdr3_aa: CAWSVQIGAESNQPQHF
cdr3_nt: TGTGCCTGGAGTGTACAGATTGGGGCGGAAAGCAATCAGCCCCAGCATTTT

clone_size: .
j_call: TRBJ1-6
d_call: .
v_call: TRBV30
cdr3_aa: CAWAPPWASSYNSPLHF
cdr3_nt: TGTGCCTGGGCCCCTCCCTGGGCGAGCTCCTATAATTCACCCCTCCACTTT

clone_size: .
j_call: TRBJ2-7
d_call: .
v_call: TRBV28
cdr3_aa: CASTPRRISYEQYF
cdr3_nt: TGTGCCAGCACCCCCCGCAGGATCTCCTACGAGCAGTACTTC

clone_size: once
j_call: TRBJ2-2
d_call: .
v_call: TRBV2
cdr3_aa: CASCRSLGENTGELFF
cdr3_nt: TGTGCCTCATGTCGGTCACTTGGGGAGAACACCGGGGAGCTGTTTTTT

clone_size: .
j_call: TRBJ1-2
d_call: .
v_call: TRBV20-1
cdr3_aa: CSASSDARGTYGYTF
cdr3_nt: TGCAGTGCTAGTTCGGACGCTCGAGGAACCTATGGCTACACCTTC

clone_size: .
j_call: TRBJ2-1
d_call: TRBD2
v_call: TRBV7-2
cdr3_aa: CASSPRTSGSNEQFF
cdr3_nt: TGTGCCAGCAGCCCGCGGACTAGCGGGAGTAATGAGCAGTTCTTC

clone_size: once
j_call: TRBJ2-3
d_call: .
v_call: TRBV7-2
cdr3_aa: CASSLRVPSTDTQYF
cdr3_nt: TGTGCCAGCAGCTTGCGGGTGCCTAGCACAGATACGCAGTATTTT

clone_size: .
j_call: TRBJ1-1
d_call: .
v_call: TRBV10-3
cdr3_aa: CAISGGGWSLKGEAFF
cdr3_nt: TGTGCCATCAGTGGGGGGGGCTGGAGTCTGAAAGGGGAAGCTTTCTTT

clone_size: .
j_call: TRBJ1-2
d_call: .
v_call: TRBV14
cdr3_aa: CASSQANRWTYGYTF
cdr3_nt: TGTGCCAGCAGCCAAGCCAACCGATGGACCTATGGCTACACCTTC

clone_size: .
j_call: TRBJ2-7
d_call: TRBD1
v_call: TRBV28
cdr3_aa: CASGQGRYEQYF
cdr3_nt: TGTGCCAGCGGACAGGGTCGGTACGAGCAGTACTTC

clone_size: .
j_call: TRBJ1-1
d_call: TRBD1
v_call: TRBV28
cdr3_aa: CASSQTWFRTGFPEAFF
cdr3_nt: TGTGCCAGCAGCCAAACATGGTTTAGGACAGGGTTTCCTGAAGCTTTCTTT

clone_size: once
j_call: TRBJ1-1
d_call: .
v_call: TRBV19
cdr3_aa: CASRGDRREAFF
cdr3_nt: TGTGCCAGTAGAGGAGACAGGCGTGAAGCTTTCTTT